This T cell receptor (beta chain) was documented in a study of blood T cell repertoires in COVID-19. About this clone: The sample carries other DNA sequences with the same CDR3.

Trimming left V 0 bases short and J 1 base short, with 4 bases between. This CDR3 is built from 13 residues. Germline-derived CDR1 and CDR2 are SGHRS and YFSETQ. The table came from immunoSEQ multiplex PCR; TCRdb's copy has only in-frame clones and leaves some out. This table holds about 400,000 clones, roughly 86% found once. The chain couples TRBV5-1 to TRBJ1-1; D remains ambiguous. The sample was PBMCs or T cells enriched from blood (not recorded which). This clonotype was sampled from a woman in her thirties or forties with acute COVID-19. The CDR3 bases are TGCGCCAGCAGCTTGGGAGCGAACACTGAAGCTTTCTTT. Its translation is CASSLGANTEAFF.